This T cell receptor (beta chain) was recovered during a study of human T cells and chemical hapten exposure. In the study overall: Minor volume differences among pooled libraries chiefly drove per-sample TCR yield variation.

One entry per CDR3 protein, called by TCRdb with MiXCR from the RACE reads. The sample carries some 250,000 distinct CDR3 sequences, 7.5% to 9% recorded once. The length of the CDR3 is 13 residues. V lost 5 bases and J 6 bases, leaving 14 bases between the germline ends. The V gene's germline CDR1 is MNHEY and CDR2 SVGEGT. Overall study results and limits: While controls formed fewer of them, expanded TCRs formed significantly more large CDR3 similarity clusters. DPC sensitization did not alter TCRs above 1 in 1000 frequency. The study found that PT1 expanded TCR counts correlated positively with patch test score.

The time point is: pre-sensitization, week 0. Treatment indicated: therapeutic diphenylcyclopropenone sensitization with weekly scalp DPC. This clonotype was picked up many times. Its cognate antigen is unknown. The sequence was obtained from a young man with alopecia areata. Some clones in this sample may be carry-over from other donors' samples. This specimen consisted of whole blood, obtained in connection with sensitization to the hapten diphenylcyclopropenone (DPC). The J gene is TRBJ2-7, the V gene TRBV6-2 or TRBV6-3, with a possible D match to TRBD1 (6 bases). CDR3 bases: TGTGCCAGCAGTCCCCTTCTGGGGGCCGAGCAGTACTTC. Translation: CASSPLLGAEQYF.